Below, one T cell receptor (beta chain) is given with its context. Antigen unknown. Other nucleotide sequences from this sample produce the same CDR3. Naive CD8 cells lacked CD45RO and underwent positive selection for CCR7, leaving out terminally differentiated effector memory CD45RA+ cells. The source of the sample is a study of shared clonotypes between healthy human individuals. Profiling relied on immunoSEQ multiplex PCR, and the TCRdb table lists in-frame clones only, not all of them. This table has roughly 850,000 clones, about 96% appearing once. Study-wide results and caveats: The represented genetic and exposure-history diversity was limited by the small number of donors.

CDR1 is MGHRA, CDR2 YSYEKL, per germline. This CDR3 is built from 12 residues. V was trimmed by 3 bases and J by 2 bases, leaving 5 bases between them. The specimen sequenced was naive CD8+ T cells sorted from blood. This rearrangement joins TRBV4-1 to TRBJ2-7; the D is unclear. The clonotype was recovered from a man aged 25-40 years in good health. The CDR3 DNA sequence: TGCGCCAGCAGCCAGGACCCCTACGAGCAGTACTTC. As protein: CASSQDPYEQYF.